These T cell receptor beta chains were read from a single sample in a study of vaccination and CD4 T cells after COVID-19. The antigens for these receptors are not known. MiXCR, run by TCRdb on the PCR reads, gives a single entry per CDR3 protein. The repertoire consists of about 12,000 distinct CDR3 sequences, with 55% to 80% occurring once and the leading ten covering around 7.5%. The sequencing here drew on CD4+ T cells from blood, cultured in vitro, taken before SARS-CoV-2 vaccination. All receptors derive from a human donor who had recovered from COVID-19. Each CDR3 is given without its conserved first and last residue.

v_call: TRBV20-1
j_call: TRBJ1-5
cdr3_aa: SARDRSGQARGPNQPQH

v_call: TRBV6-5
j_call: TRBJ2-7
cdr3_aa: ASSYSGTRAY

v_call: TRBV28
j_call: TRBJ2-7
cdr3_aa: ASSLGGFYEQY

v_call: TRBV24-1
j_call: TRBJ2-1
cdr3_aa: ATRNSGKGEQF

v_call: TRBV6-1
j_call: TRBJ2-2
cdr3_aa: ASSVPSGLDTGELF

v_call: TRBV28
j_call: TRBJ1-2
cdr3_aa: ASSLRAEPYGYT

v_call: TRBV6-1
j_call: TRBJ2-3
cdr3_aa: ASRSSGISTQY

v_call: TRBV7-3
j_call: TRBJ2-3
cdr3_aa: ASSSGSDTQY

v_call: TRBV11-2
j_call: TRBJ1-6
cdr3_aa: ASSPGTGRTYNSPLH

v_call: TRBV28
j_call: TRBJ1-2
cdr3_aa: ASRPGQNYGYT

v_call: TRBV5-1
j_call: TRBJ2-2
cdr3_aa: ASSLAGTGMVGELF

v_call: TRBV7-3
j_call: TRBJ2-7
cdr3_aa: ASSLSPVTSSYEKY

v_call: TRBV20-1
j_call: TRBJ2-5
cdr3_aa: SASSLAGGQETQY

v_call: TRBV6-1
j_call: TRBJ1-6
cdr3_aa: ASTPSSYNSPLH

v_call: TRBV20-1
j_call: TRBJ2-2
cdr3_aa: SARLSGDTGELF

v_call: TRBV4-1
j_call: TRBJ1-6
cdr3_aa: ASSQVQNNSPLH

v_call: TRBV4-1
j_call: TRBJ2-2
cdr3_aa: ASSQDIRVDPYTGELF

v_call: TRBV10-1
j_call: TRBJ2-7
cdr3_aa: ASSPNRAPYEQY

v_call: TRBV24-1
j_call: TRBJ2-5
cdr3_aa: ATSDSGRTKGGTQY

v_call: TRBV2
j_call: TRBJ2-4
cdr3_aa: ASSPPGARNIQY

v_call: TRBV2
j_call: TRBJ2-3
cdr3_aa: ASRLDSSTDTQY

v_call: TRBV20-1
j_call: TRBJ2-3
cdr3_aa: SSHWGTTDTQY

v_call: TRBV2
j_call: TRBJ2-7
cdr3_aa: ASSRSFYEQY

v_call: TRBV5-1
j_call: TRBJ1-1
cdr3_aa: ASSLATQTEAF

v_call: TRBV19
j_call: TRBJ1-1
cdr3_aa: ASSATGKYAF

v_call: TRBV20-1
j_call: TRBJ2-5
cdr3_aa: SASRVPRGGHRDPWAQY

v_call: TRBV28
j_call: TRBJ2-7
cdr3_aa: ASSLAGGREQY

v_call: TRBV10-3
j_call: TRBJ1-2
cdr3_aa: AISQQGTNYGYT

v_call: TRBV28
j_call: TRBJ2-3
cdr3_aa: ASSSGGAGETTDTQY

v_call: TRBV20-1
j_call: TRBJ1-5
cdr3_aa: SAYRGGAGNQPQH

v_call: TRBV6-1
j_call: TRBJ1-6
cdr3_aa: ASGGTGYSPLH

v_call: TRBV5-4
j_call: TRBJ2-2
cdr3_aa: ASSLKTVNTGELF

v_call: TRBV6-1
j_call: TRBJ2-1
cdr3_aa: ASSHDFDKEQF

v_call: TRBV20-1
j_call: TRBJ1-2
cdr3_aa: SAITGFQGGYT

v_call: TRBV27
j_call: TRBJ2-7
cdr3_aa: ASSRRAMAGADEQY

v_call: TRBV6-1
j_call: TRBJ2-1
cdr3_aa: ASRTGYNEQF

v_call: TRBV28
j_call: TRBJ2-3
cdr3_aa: ASSSNYKLADTDTQY

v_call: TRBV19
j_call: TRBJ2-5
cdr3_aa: ASRPRGGKTSGSQETQY

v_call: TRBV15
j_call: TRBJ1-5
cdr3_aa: ATSRDFGFSSNQPQH

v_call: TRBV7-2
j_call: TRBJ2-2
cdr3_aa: ASSITLAANTGELF